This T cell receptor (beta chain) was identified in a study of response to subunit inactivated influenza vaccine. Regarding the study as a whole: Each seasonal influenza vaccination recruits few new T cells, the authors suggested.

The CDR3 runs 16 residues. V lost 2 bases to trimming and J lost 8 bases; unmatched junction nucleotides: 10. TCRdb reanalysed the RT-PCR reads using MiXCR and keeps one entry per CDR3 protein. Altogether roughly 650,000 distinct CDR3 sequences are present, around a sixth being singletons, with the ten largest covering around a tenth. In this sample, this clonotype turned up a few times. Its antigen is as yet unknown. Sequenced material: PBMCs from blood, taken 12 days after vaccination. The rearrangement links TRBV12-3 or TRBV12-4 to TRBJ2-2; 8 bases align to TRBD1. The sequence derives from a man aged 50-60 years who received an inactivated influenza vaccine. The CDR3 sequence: CASSLHRGALLGELFF. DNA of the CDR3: TGTGCCAGCAGTTTACACAGGGGGGCCCTGTTGGGGGAGCTGTTTTTT.